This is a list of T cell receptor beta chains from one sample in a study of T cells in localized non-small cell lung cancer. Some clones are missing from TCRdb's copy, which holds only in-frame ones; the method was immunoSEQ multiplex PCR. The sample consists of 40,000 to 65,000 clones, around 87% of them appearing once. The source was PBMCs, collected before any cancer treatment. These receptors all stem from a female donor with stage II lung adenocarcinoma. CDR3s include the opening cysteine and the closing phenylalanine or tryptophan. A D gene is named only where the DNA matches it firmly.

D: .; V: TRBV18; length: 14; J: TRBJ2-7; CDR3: CASSPEGRSYEQYF
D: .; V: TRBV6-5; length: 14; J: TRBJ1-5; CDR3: CASSARTGNQPQHF
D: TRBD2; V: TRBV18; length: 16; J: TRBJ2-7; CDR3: CASSPLGGDQVYEQYF
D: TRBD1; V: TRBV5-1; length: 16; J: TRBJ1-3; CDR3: CASSWGTGSSGNTIYF
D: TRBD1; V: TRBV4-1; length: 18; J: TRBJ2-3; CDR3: CASSLPGTGNLWSDTQYF
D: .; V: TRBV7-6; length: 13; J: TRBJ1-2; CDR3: CASTLGRGDGYTF
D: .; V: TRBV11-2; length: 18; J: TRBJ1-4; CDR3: CASSSFGVKAGDNEKLFF
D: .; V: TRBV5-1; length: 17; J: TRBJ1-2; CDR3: CASAPLVGLPEMNGYTF
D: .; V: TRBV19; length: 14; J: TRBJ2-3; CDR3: CASSTPTGTDTQYF
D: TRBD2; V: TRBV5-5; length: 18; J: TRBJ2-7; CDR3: CASSGATSGGILTYEQYF
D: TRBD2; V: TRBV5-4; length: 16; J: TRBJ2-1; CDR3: CASSLFTSGQRNEQFF
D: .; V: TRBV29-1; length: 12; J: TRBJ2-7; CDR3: CSVEEGIDEQYF
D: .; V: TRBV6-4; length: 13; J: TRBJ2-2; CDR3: CASSELAAGELFF
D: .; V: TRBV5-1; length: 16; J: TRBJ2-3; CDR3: CASSLGGGGFRDTQYF
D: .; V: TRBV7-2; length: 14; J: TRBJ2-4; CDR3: CASSLDGRRNIQYF
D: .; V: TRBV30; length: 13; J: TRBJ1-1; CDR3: CAWTEDVNTEAFF
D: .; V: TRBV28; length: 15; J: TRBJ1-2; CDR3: CASSSPGLFTTGYTF
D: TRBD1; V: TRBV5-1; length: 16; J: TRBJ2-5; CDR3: CASSFIGTAIQETQYF
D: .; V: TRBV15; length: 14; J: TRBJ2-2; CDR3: CATSTDANTGELFF
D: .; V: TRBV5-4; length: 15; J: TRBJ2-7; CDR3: CASSRSETRFREQYF
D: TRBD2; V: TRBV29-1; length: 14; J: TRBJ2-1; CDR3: CSVETSGGNNEQFF
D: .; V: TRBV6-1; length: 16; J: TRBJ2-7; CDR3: CASSGGLGGPPYEQYF
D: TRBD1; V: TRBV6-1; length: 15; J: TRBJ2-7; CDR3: CASSGLRDRGREQYF
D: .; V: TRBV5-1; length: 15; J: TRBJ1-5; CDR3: CASSLGGISNQPQHF
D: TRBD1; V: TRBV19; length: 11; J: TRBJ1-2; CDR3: CASSSRGQWGF
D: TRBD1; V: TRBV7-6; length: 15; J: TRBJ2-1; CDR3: CASSVGGQGYNEQFF
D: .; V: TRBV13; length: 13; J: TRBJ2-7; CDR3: CASSRRAVYEQYF
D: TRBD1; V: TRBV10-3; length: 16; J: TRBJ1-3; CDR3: CAIRRTGGAPGNTIYF
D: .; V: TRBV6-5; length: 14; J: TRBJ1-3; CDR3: CASSYGTTGNTIYF
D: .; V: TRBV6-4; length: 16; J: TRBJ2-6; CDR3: CASSDSIDSGANVLTF
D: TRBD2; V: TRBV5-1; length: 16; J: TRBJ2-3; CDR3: CASSLGTSGSTDTQYF
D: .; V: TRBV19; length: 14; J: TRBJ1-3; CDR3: CASSVSGSGNTIYF
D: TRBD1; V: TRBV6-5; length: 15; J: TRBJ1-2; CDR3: CASSLNLQGAWGYTF
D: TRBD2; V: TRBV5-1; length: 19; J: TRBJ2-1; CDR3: CASSTGLAGVQGSYNEQFF
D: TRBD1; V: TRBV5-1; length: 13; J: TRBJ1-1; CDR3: CASSSTGDTEAFF
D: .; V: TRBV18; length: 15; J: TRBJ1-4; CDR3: CASSAEGRTNEKLFF
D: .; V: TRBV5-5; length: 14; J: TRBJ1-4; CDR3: CASSWGATNEKLFF
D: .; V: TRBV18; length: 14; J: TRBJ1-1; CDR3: CASSRGGPNTEAFF
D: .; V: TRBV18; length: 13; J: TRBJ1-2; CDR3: CASSPGGRYGYTF
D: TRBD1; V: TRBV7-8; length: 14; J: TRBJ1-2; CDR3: CASSTRQGFDGYTF
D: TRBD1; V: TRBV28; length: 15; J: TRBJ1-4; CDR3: CASKAPTGGGEKLFF
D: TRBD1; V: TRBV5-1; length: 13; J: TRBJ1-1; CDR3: CASSLVEGAEAFF
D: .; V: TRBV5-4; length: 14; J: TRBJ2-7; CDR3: CASSFGGFSYEQYF
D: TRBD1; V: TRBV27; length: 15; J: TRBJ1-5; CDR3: CASRLYRGTNQPQHF
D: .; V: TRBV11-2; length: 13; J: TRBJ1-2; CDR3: CASSHGPNYGYTF
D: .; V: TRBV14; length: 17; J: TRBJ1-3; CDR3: CASSQATLRTTGNTIYF
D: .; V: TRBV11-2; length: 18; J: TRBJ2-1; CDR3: CASSLDRAVAESYNEQFF
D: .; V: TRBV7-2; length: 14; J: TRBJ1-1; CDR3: CASSLTGAGTEAFF
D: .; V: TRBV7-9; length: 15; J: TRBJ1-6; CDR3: CASSFWDVKNSPLHF
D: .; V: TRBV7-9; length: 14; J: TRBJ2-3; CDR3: CASSLPGGTDTQYF
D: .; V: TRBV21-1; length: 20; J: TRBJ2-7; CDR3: CASSKEPRRGGLAGENEQYF